The next 12 T cell receptor beta chains were all read from a single sample in a study of T cells in Graves' hyperthyroidism and ophthalmopathy. RNA transcripts were the template for amplifying TCR beta CDR3 regions. Using the HTBI primer set, a first-round RT-PCR was run on the TCR CDR3. Each CDR3 protein is one row after TCRdb ran MiXCR on the multiplex PCR reads. This repertoire shows 490,000 or so distinct CDR3 sequences, roughly 23% found once; its top ten account for roughly 49%. Sample: blood. The receptors derive from a woman in her 70s with Graves' ophthalmopathy.

This clonotype has more than one count but fewer than ten. J is TRBJ2-3 and V is TRBV20-1; no clear D gene. The CDR3 is 13 residues long. Trimming left V 4 bases short and J 1 base short, with 9 bases between. The V gene's germline CDR1 is DFQATT and CDR2 SNEGSKA (reference sequence). DNA for the CDR3: TGCAGTGCTACCCAGGTCGGCACAGATACGCAGTATTTT. The encoded protein is CSATQVGTDTQYF.

At least ten counts were recorded for this clonotype. The chain combines TRBV7-3 with TRBJ2-7; D might be TRBD1 (7 bases). Trimming took off 5 bases at V and 0 bases at J, with 14 bases between the two ends. The CDR3 is 15 amino acids. Germline CDR1 SGHTA, CDR2 FQGTGA. CDR3: CASSQGGHSSYEQYF. The CDR3 DNA sequence: TGTGCCAGCAGCCAGGGGGGACACTCCTCCTACGAGCAGTACTTC.

This clonotype appeared a few times. V gene TRBV28 combines with J gene TRBJ1-1, with D possibly matching TRBD1 (6 bases). Trimming pared 6 bases from V and 1 base from J, leaving 21 bases between. Per germline, CDR1 MDHEN and CDR2 SYDVKM. There are 17 residues in the CDR3. The CDR3 coding sequence is TGTGCCAGCAGCCTGGCCCTTTGGAAGGGGGGGAACACTGAAGCTTTCTTT. Its translation: CASSLALWKGGNTEAFF.

This clonotype was detected a few times. The chain has TRBV11-1 and TRBJ2-6, with D hard to call. Germline V gene sequence: CDR1 SGHAT, CDR2 FQDESV (reference sequence). The CDR3 totals 15 residues. V was clipped by 1 base and J by 0 bases, with 4 bases between them. The chain's CDR3 is CASSLVVSGANVLTF. Here the CDR3 DNA reads TGTGCCAGCAGCTTAGTTGTCTCTGGGGCCAACGTCCTGACTTTC. The entire variable domain, with the rest obtained from reference TRBV11-1 and TRBJ2-6, is as follows: EAEVAQSPRYKITEKSQAVAFWCDPISGHATLYWYRQILGQGPELLVQFQDESVVDDSQLPKDRFSAERLKGVDSTLKIQPAELGDSAMYLCASSLVVSGANVLTFGAGSRLTVL.

This chain joins TRBV18 and TRBJ2-1; D possibly matches TRBD1 or TRBD2 (5 bases each). This CDR3 comprises 13 residues. V was shortened by 5 bases and J by 10 bases, with 15 bases between the two germline ends. Germline CDR1 reads KGHSH; CDR2 reads LQKENI. This CDR3 reads CASSSLLGTEQFF. CDR3 bases: TGTGCCAGCTCATCCCTATTAGGGACGGAGCAGTTCTTC. Combining the CDR3 with reference TRBV18 and TRBJ2-1 gives the whole variable domain NAGVMQNPRHLVRRRGQEARLRCSPMKGHSHVYWYRQLPEEGLKFMVYLQKENIIDESGMPKERFSAEFPKEGPSILRIQQVVRGDSAAYFCASSSLLGTEQFFGPGTRLTVL.

A few counts support this clonotype. The chain uses TRBV7-3 and TRBJ2-6; perhaps TRBD1 as D (5 bases). Germline V gene data show CDR1 as SGHTA and CDR2 as FQGTGA. This CDR3 comprises 16 residues. The ends were cut back, 1 base at V and 3 bases at J, with 10 bases in the middle. The CDR3 region is CASSLIQGDGANVLTF. DNA for the CDR3: TGTGCCAGCAGCTTAATACAAGGGGATGGGGCCAACGTCCTGACTTTC.

Only a few counts were recorded for this clonotype. The chain uses TRBV11-2 and TRBJ2-3; 7 bases line up with TRBD2. Unmatched junction bases numbered 23, after V lost 0 bases and J lost 11 bases. CDR1 is SGHAT and CDR2 is FQNNGV in the germline V gene. CDR3 length: 19 residues. CDR3 sequence (DNA): TGTGCCAGCAGCTTAGAAGGGTCCTGGTCGATAGCGGGCCGTAGCCGGCAGTATTTT. It translates to CASSLEGSWSIAGRSRQYF.

The chain joins TRBV2 to TRBJ2-7; 7 positions agree with TRBD2. The CDR3 is made up of 16 amino acids. V lost 2 bases, J lost 0 bases, and 7 bases stayed unmatched. Per germline, CDR1 SNHLY and CDR2 FYNNEI. The CDR3 is CASSEFPSGSSYEQYF. Written as DNA, the CDR3 is TGTGCCAGCAGTGAATTTCCTAGCGGTAGCTCCTACGAGCAGTACTTC. The entire variable domain, with the rest obtained from reference TRBV2 and TRBJ2-7, is as follows: EPEVTQTPSHQVTQMGQEVILRCVPISNHLYFYWYRQILGQKVEFLVSFYNNEISEKSEIFDDQFSVERPDGSNFTLKIRSTKLEDSAMYFCASSEFPSGSSYEQYFGPGTRLTVT.

The CDR3 coding sequence is TGCGCCAGCAGCCAGCAGCGGGTCACAGATACGCAGTATTTT. It encodes CASSQQRVTDTQYF. The rearrangement uses TRBV4-1 and TRBJ2-3; tentatively, D is TRBD2 (6 bases). This CDR3 region has 14 residues. Trimming stripped 3 bases from V and 2 bases from J, with 9 bases between. Germline CDR1 and CDR2: MGHRA and YSYEKL.

This clonotype was counted between two and nine times. The chain carries TRBV6-2 or TRBV6-3 and TRBJ2-1, with TRBD2 matching over 13 bases. From germline, CDR1 is MNHEY and CDR2 SVGEGT. The trim removed 5 bases at V and 7 bases at J, leaving 8 bases unmatched. The CDR3 consists of 16 residues. This CDR3 reads CASSRGTSGMGNEQFF. The DNA of the CDR3 is TGTGCCAGCAGTCGGGGGACTAGCGGGATGGGGAATGAGCAGTTCTTC.

This clonotype has more than one count but fewer than ten. V gene TRBV18 combines with J gene TRBJ2-2; 8 positions match TRBD1. Germline loops: CDR1 KGHSH, CDR2 LQKENI. This CDR3 contains 15 residues. J lost 3 bases, V lost 2 bases, and 2 bases had no gene match. As DNA, the CDR3 is TGTGCCAGCTCACCAGGACAGGGCGACACCGGGGAGCTGTTTTTT. This gives the protein CASSPGQGDTGELFF.

This chain links TRBV5-5 with TRBJ1-2, with TRBD1 matching over 9 bases. The germline gives CDR1 SGHKS, CDR2 YYEKEE (reference sequence). V dropped 5 bases and J dropped 3; count of bases not matched to a gene: 8. The CDR3 is 15 residues long. CDR3 in amino acids: CASRETGGIDYGYTF. DNA of the CDR3: TGTGCCAGCAGGGAAACAGGGGGCATAGACTATGGCTACACCTTC.